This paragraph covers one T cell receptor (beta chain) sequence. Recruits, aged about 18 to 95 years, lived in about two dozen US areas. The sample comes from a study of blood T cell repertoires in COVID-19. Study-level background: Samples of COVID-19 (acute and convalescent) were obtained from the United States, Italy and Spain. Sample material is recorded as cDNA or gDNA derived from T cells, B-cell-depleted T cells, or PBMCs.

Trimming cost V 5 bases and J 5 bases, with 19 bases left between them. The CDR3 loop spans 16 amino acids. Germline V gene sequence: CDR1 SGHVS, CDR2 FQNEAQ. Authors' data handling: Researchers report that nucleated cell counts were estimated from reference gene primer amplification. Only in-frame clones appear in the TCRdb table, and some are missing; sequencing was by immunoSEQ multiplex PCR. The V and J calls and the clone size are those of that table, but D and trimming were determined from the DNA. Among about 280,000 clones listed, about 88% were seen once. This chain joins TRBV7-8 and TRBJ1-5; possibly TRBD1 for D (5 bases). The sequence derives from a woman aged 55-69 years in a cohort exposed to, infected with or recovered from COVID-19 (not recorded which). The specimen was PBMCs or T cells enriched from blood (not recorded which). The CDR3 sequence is CASSPRAGQSDQPQHF. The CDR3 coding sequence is TGTGCCAGCAGCCCCAGGGCTGGGCAGTCCGATCAGCCCCAGCATTTT.